This T cell receptor (beta chain) was identified during a study of blood T cell repertoires in COVID-19. Overall study context: PBMCs, B-cell-depleted T cells, or T cells were the source of the cDNA or gDNA that made up the material.

This clone occurred once. This table comes from immunoSEQ multiplex PCR, and its TCRdb copy is limited to in-frame clones, with some not included. The sample includes 400,000 to 450,000 clones, about nine tenths of them seen just once. Germline V gives CDR1 SEHNR, CDR2 FQNEAQ (reference sequence). J lost 3 bases, V lost 7 bases, and 5 bases had no gene match. The CDR3 spans 14 residues. Material for sequencing was peripheral blood. The TCR sequence derives from a woman in her 30s with active or convalescent COVID-19. The chain combines TRBV7-9 with TRBJ2-2; 7 nucleotides line up with TRBD2. The CDR3 loop is CASMAGVYTGELFF. Here the CDR3 DNA reads TGTGCCAGCATGGCGGGAGTGTACACCGGGGAGCTGTTTTTT.